The 2 T cell receptor beta chains reported below all come from one sample, sequenced in a study of spatial heterogeneity in lung cancer. In TCRdb, the 5' RACE reads were re-called with MiXCR into one record per CDR3 protein. The sample lists 30,000 to 40,000 distinct CDR3 sequences, approximately 7.5% occurring once. Described time point: blood at routine non-recurrence follow-up after resection. This sample comprised PBMCs, obtained at follow-up. These receptors all come from a male donor with early-stage non-small cell lung cancer.

This clonotype has a handful of counts. At one of its ends the junction is not consistent with the germline gene, which may arise from a read error. The CDR3, as DNA: TGCAGTGCCAGAGAGGGCTTGAGGTCACCCCTCCACTTT. Its protein is CSAREGLRSPLHF. The chain couples TRBV20-1 to TRBJ1-6; D is ambiguous. The CDR3 loop spans 13 amino acids. Germline V gene sequence: CDR1 DFQATT, CDR2 SNEGSKA (reference sequence).

This clonotype was seen ten or more times. V is TRBV4-1 and J is TRBJ2-2, with 8 bases fitting TRBD1. V dropped 0 bases and J dropped 6; count of bases not matched to a gene: 12. From germline, CDR1 is MGHRA and CDR2 YSYEKL. The length of the CDR3 is 18 residues. The CDR3 bases are TGCGCCAGCAGCCAAGAAAGTGCCCGGACAGGGATCCCCGGGGAGCTGTTTTTT. It specifies CASSQESARTGIPGELFF.